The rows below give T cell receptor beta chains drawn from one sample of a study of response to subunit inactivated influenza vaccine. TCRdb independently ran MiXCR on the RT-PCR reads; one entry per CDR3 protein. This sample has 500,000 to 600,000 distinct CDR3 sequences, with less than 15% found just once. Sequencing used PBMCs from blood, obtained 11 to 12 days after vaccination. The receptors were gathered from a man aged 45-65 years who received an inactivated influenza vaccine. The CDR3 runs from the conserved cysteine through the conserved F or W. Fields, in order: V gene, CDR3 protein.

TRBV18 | CASSRDRVSYEQYF
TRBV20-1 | CSAKRGGDTDTQYF
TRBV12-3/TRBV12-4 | CASNPMGAGNTIYF
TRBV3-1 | CASSQGGASTDTQYF
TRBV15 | CATSRDSGSVSDTQYF
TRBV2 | CASSEAGGANYEQYF
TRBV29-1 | CSVGGPRNEQFF
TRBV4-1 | CASSQASRGPYEQYF
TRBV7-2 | CASSLALGGVNEKLFF
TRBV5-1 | CASSLVGGTGANVLTF
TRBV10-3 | CAISEDRRETQYF
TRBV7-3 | CASSPGTPPYEQYF
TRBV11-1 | CASSSVWDRDLTGANVLTF
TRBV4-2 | CASSQDIDTRRDTQYF
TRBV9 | CASSVGQGASGNTIYF
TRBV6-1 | CASSDLSGTGYNEQFF
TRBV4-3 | CASSPREAGANVLTF
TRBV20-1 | CSAPFQSDTQYF